This TCR beta chain was sequenced for a study of T cell responses to AZD1222 COVID-19 vaccine. The CDR3 totals 15 residues. The germline CDR1 and CDR2 sequences are LGHDT and YNNKEL (reference sequence). V gave up 2 bases and J gave up 7 bases, with 14 bases separating them. This clone appeared a single time. Repertoires were generated with immunoSEQ multiplex PCR, while TCRdb's copy carries only in-frame clones and drops some. The profile shows 45,000 to 55,000 clones, approximately 79% of them singletons. Sequenced here: peripheral blood, sampled on day 0 of AZD1222 vaccination. The chain couples TRBV3-1 (or the pseudogene TRBV3-2) to TRBJ1-4, with D maybe TRBD1 (6 bases). The source is an adult in good health. The chain's CDR3 is CASSQYAGEGEKLFF. CDR3 DNA sequence: TGTGCCAGCAGCCAATATGCAGGGGAGGGTGAAAAACTGTTTTTT.